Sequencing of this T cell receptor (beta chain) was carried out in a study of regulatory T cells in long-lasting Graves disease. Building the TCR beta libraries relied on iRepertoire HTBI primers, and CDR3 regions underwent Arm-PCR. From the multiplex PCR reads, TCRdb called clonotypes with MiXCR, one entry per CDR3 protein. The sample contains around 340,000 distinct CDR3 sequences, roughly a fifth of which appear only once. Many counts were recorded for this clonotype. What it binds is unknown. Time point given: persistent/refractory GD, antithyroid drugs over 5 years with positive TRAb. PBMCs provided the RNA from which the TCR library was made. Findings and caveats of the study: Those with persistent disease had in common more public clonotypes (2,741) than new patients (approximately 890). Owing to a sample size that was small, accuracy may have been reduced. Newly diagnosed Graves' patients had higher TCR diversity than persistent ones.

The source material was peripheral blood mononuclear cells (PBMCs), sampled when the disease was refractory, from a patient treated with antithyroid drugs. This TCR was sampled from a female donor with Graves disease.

CDR3 loop: CASSVTGDSPGYTF. CDR3 bases: TGTGCCAGCAGCGTGACAGGGGACAGTCCGGGCTACACCTTC. The chain links TRBV5-5 to TRBJ1-2, with TRBD1 matching over 8 bases. Trimming at V came to 4 bases and at J to 8 bases, leaving 10 bases not matched to a gene. Germline assignment: CDR1 SGHKS and CDR2 YYEKEE (reference sequence). The CDR3 is 14 residues long.